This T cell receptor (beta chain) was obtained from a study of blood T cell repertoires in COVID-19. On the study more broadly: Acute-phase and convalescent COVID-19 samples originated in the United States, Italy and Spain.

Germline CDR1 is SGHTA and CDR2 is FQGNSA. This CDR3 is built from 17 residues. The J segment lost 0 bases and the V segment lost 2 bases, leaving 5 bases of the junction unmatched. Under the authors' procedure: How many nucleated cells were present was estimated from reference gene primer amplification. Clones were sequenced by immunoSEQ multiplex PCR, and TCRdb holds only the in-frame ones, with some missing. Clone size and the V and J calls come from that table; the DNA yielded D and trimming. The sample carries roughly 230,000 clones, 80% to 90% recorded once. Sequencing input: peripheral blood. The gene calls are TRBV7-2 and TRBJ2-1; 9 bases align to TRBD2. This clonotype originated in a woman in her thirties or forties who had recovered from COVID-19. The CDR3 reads CASSLFPAGGSYNEQFF. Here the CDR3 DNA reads TGTGCCAGCAGCTTATTCCCAGCGGGGGGCTCCTACAATGAGCAGTTCTTC.